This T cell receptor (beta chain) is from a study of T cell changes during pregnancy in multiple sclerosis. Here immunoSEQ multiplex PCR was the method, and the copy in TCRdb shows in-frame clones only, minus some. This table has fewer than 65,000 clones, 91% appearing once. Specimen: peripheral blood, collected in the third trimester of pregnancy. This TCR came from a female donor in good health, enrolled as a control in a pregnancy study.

This chain's CDR3 is CASSPGHSGYEQYF. The DNA for the CDR3 is TGCGCCAGCAGCCCCGGACATTCTGGTTACGAGCAGTACTTC. The chain has TRBV5-1 and TRBJ2-7; D might be TRBD1 (5 bases). Trimming shortened V by 4 bases and J by 4 bases, and 15 bases separated the two germline ends. The germline V gene encodes CDR1 SGHRS and CDR2 YFSETQ. This CDR3 has 14 residues. The complete variable domain, with remaining parts taken from reference TRBV5-1 and TRBJ2-7, reads KAGVTQTPRYLIKTRGQQVTLSCSPISGHRSVSWYQQTPGQGLQFLFEYFSETQRNKGNFPGRFSGRQFSNSRSEMNVSTLELGDSALYLCASSPGHSGYEQYFGPGTRLTVT.